This TCR beta chain was captured by sequencing in a study of CD8 T cells in Susac syndrome. With random hexamers, 0.5 to 1 ug RNA was reverse transcribed. The authors amplified TCR beta CDR3 across 54 Vbeta and 13 Jbeta using immunoSEQ multiplex PCR. MiXCR was run by TCRdb on the immunoSEQ multiplex PCR reads, yielding one entry per CDR3 protein. The sample consists of under 550,000 distinct CDR3 sequences, approximately 85% of them appearing once. Relapsing-remitting disease, either stable or active, was present in the treatment-naive patients who were the multiple sclerosis controls. The authors negatively isolated CD8+ and CD4+ T cells and FACS-enriched TEMRA cells. This receptor was obtained from a human donor with multiple sclerosis. The sequencing input was CD8+ T cells from PBMCs.

CDR3 residues: CASSYSATLAKNIQYF. DNA of the CDR3: TGTGCCAGCAGTTACTCAGCAACCCTAGCCAAAAACATTCAGTACTTC. V usage is TRBV6-5 and J usage is TRBJ2-4; D remains unclear. V gave up 0 bases and J gave up 0 bases, with 9 bases separating them. The germline gives CDR1 MNHEY, CDR2 SVGAGI. CDR3 length: 16 residues.